The clone carrying this T cell receptor (beta chain) was observed a handful of times. The data were obtained in a study of neoadjuvant anti-PD-1 for oral cavity cancer. Patients had newly diagnosed, untreated stage II-IVA oral cavity squamous cell carcinoma. Most PBMC samples had 400 to 550 ng input DNA in six replicates. The repertoire was sequenced with immunoSEQ multiplex PCR; TCRdb's copy has only in-frame clones and lacks some. The data contain about 6,800 clones, approximately 69% of them singletons. Trimming pared 6 bases from V and 2 bases from J, leaving 10 bases between. The CDR3 consists of 13 residues. Germline V gene lookup returns CDR1 WNHNN and CDR2 SYGVQD (reference sequence).

This TCR derives from a person aged 40 to 85 with oral cavity squamous cell carcinoma. Source: PBMCs, taken before nivolumab (anti-PD-1) treatment. The gene calls are TRBV10-1 and TRBJ1-1; D ambiguous. The DNA for the CDR3 is TGCGCCAGCAGAGAGGCTAGTAACACTGAAGCTTTCTTT. Protein product: CASREASNTEAFF.